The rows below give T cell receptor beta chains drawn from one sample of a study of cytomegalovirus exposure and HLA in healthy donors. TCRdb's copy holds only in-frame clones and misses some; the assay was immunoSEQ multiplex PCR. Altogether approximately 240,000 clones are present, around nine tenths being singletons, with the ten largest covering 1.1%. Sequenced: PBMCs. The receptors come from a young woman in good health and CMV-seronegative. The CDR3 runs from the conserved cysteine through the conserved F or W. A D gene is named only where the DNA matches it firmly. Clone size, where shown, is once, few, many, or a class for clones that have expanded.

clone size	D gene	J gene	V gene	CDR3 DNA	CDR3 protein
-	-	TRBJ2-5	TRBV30	TGTGCCTGGAGTGGAGGGTACGGAGAGGCCCAGTACTTC	CAWSGGYGEAQYF
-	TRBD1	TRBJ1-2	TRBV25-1	TGTGCCAGCAGTGAACCTACACAGGGGTCCTATGGCTACACCTTC	CASSEPTQGSYGYTF
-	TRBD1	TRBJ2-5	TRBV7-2	TGTGCCAGCAGCTCATACAGGGGACAAGAGACCCAGTACTTC	CASSSYRGQETQYF
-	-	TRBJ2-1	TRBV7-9	TGTGCCAGCAGTTCTCGAGCGGGCTACAATGAGCAGTTCTTC	CASSSRAGYNEQFF
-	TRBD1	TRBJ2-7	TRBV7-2	TGTGCCAGCAGCCCCGCCGGGACAGGAGGTTACGAGCAGTACTTC	CASSPAGTGGYEQYF
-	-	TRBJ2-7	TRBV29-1	TGCAGCGTTGGCTCGGCCTACGAGCAGTACTTC	CSVGSAYEQYF
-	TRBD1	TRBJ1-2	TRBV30	TGTGCCTGGTCATTACTGGACAGGGCCAACTATGGCTACACCTTC	CAWSLLDRANYGYTF
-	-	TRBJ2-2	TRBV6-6	TGTGCCAGCAGTTACTCGCGTCTTAACACCGGGGAGCTGTTTTTT	CASSYSRLNTGELFF
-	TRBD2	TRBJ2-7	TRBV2	TGTGCCAGCAGTGAAGCGCGGAGCGGGATGACCTACGAGCAGTACTTC	CASSEARSGMTYEQYF
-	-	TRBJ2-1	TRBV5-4	TGTGCCAGCAGCCCCCCACCCCCGGGGTCGGCTGAGCAGTTCTTC	CASSPPPPGSAEQFF
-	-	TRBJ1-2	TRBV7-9	TGTGCCAGCAGCTCAAGAAACAGGGATAAATTCGAAGGCTACACCTTC	CASSSRNRDKFEGYTF
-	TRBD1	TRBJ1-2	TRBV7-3	TGTGCCAGCAGCTTCGGCCAGGGGGGTTCAGAGGGCTACACCTTC	CASSFGQGGSEGYTF
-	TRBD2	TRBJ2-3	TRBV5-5	TGTGCCAGCAGTCTAAGGACTAGCGGGAGTCGAGATACGCAGTATTTT	CASSLRTSGSRDTQYF
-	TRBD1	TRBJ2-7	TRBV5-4	TGTGCCAGCAGCTGGGTGGGACAGGCCTCCTACGAGCAGTACTTC	CASSWVGQASYEQYF
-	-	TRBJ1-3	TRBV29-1	TGCAGCGTTGAAGATCGGGGGAACGGAAACACCATATATTTT	CSVEDRGNGNTIYF
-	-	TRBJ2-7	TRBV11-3	TGTGCCAGCAGCGATACCTGGGGAGCTTCAGCCTACGAGCAGTACTTC	CASSDTWGASAYEQYF
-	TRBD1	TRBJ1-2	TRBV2	TGTGCCAGCAGCCTGACCGGGACAGGGCTCTATGGCTACACCTTC	CASSLTGTGLYGYTF
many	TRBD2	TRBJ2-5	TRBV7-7	TGTGCCAGCAGCTTAGGGTCGAGGGGAGCGGGAGTCGAGACCCAGTACTTC	CASSLGSRGAGVETQYF
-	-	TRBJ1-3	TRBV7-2	TGTGCCAGCAGACAGGACTCTGGAAACACCATATATTTT	CASRQDSGNTIYF